This T cell receptor beta chain was found in a study of control samples from healthy donors and cancer patients (TCRdb year 2020). From cysteine to phenylalanine, the CDR3 is 14 amino acids long. Solely the CDR3 DNA is kept, with 42 bases framed from the first base. V lost 6 bases and J lost 8 bases, and the count of bases not matched to a germline gene is 9. From the germline V gene (reference sequence), CDR1 is MNHNY and CDR2 is SVGAGI. With respect to this clone: Its antigen is currently not known. No base quality information exists; no much larger clone differs at one position.

Libraries were made using the immunoSEQ multiplex PCR assay. Sourced from immuneACCESS, this table was stored by TCRdb with only in-frame sequences that have V and J called. A share of the clones is absent; for the studies checked, an unresolved V gene accounts for under half, and the remainder has no known explanation. The sample table holds some 65,000 clones, of which more than 75% were seen once. Around 2.8% of the sample rests with the top ten. Sequenced input: PBMCs. This clonotype was sampled from a woman in her forties or fifties with lung cancer. This receptor chain uses TRBV6-6 and TRBJ1-4; 7 central nucleotides agree with TRBD1. The DNA reads TGTGCCAGCAGAAATGGACAGGATTGGGAAAAACTGTTTTTT. Its protein is CASRNGQDWEKLFF.